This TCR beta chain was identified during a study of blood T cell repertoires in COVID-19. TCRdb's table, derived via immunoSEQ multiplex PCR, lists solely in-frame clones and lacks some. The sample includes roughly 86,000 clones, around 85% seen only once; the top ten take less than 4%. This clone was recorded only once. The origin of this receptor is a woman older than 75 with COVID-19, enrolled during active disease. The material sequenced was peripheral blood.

CDR3 amino acids: CASSFGTSGGPYNEQFF. CDR3 DNA sequence: TGTGCCAGCAGCTTCGGGACTAGCGGGGGGCCCTACAATGAGCAGTTCTTC. The chain is built from TRBV9 and TRBJ2-1; TRBD2 agrees at 15 bases. Trimming at V came to 4 bases and at J to 2 bases, leaving 4 bases not matched to a gene. Germline loops: CDR1 SGDLS, CDR2 YYNGEE. CDR3 length: 17 residues.